This paragraph covers one T cell receptor (beta chain) sequence. Its cognate antigen is unknown. This entry belongs to a study of cytomegalovirus exposure and HLA in healthy donors. Study observations and caveats: What a later analysis reportedly showed was that an Asian-associated ancestry cluster had fewer N-insertions than the approximately 720-donor mean. The study labeled fewer than 200 TCR beta chains cytomegalovirus-associated.

The PCR ran on 60 Vbeta and 13 Jbeta primers. The data were produced by immunoSEQ multiplex PCR, yet TCRdb's version contains in-frame clones alone and is incomplete. Of roughly 280,000 clones in the sample, about 66% are singletons; the top ten hold under 3%. V shed 5 bases and J 6 bases; nucleotides not matched to a gene: 13. Germline-derived CDR1 and CDR2 are PRHDT and FYEKMQ (reference sequence). The length of the CDR3 is 15 residues. Material for sequencing was PBMCs. The chain is built from TRBV13 and TRBJ2-7, with TRBD1 matching over 7 bases. The receptor comes from a female donor in good health and CMV-seronegative. CDR3 region: CASSDKSNPGGEQYF. The CDR3 DNA reads TGTGCCAGCAGCGATAAATCTAACCCAGGGGGCGAGCAGTACTTC. The whole variable domain, filled in from reference TRBV13 and TRBJ2-7, reads AAGVIQSPRHLIKEKRETATLKCYPIPRHDTVYWYQQGPGQDPQFLISFYEKMQSDKGSIPDRFSAQQFSDYHSELNMSSLELGDSALYFCASSDKSNPGGEQYFGPGTRLTVT.